The subject of this entry is one TCR beta chain. Its specificity is not known. A junction boundary mismatches the germline segment, possibly from a read error. This record comes from a study of OX40 agonist ivuxolimab in advanced cancers. Study-wide background: Three patients, one with hepatocellular carcinoma and two with cutaneous melanoma, responded partially.

Repertoires were generated with immunoSEQ multiplex PCR, while TCRdb's copy carries only in-frame clones and drops some. This sample yields over 40,000 clones, of which 70% to 90% are seen a single time; 14% to 15% belongs to the top ten. Overall study results and limits: Researchers did not establish what antigens the expanded peripheral T cells target.

Germline values: CDR1 LGHNA, CDR2 YNFKEQ. The CDR3 consists of 18 residues. Systemic immunosuppression or a history of autoimmune disease excluded patients. The J gene is TRBJ2-2, the V gene TRBV4-2; 9 bases agree with TRBD2. The starting material was CD4+ or CD8+ T cells sorted from blood, obtained in a trial of the OX40 agonist ivuxolimab. The receptor was derived from an adult with an advanced solid tumor such as melanoma, head and neck, liver or kidney cancer. CDR3 in DNA: TGTGCCAGCAGCAAAGAAGTGGAAGCGGGAGGGAACACCGGGGAGCTGTTTTTT. Its translation: CASSKEVEAGGNTGELFF.